A selection of T cell receptor beta chains follows, all from one sample in a study of blood T cell repertoires in COVID-19. Sequenced by immunoSEQ multiplex PCR; TCRdb stores in-frame clones only, minus some. The sample includes approximately 160,000 clones, about 86% of them seen just once. Source material: peripheral blood. Receptors originate from a woman older than 75 with acute or convalescent COVID-19. Both conserved end residues are trimmed from each CDR3. D genes are given only for firm matches. Clone size appears in some rows only: once, few, many, or a class for an expanded clone.

j_call v_call clone_size d_call cdr3_aa
TRBJ1-4 TRBV6-5 NA NA ASQLNPNEKLF
TRBJ2-2 TRBV2 NA TRBD1 ASKAQGAGTGELF
TRBJ2-7 TRBV27 NA TRBD2 ASTFGLAGLYSYEQY
TRBJ2-4 TRBV6-2/TRBV6-3 NA NA ASSYLGLFQY
TRBJ2-5 TRBV12-5 NA TRBD1 ASGLVRGQTQETQY
TRBJ2-1 TRBV4-2 NA TRBD2 ASSQLAGALNEQF
TRBJ2-2 TRBV10-3 NA NA AISEGRLAGELF
TRBJ2-1 TRBV2 NA NA ASNPTIRGQF
TRBJ2-2 TRBV10-3 NA NA AITWDSNTGELF
TRBJ2-5 TRBV11-2 NA TRBD1 ASRGQVPLQETQY
TRBJ2-2 TRBV4-1 NA NA ASSPETGRRSGELF
TRBJ1-6 TRBV6-5 NA TRBD1 ASSYQRTGAGSPLH
TRBJ1-4 TRBV19 NA TRBD1 ASSTHRGVGKLF
TRBJ2-7 TRBV19 NA TRBD2 ASSGLAGHEQY
TRBJ1-2 TRBV4-3 NA TRBD1 ASSQESTKTGVYGYT
TRBJ1-2 TRBV7-9 NA TRBD1 ASSLGPGGVNGYT
TRBJ2-4 TRBV18 NA NA ASSPRDTENIQY
TRBJ2-2 TRBV27 NA TRBD2 ASRAGTSGLNTGELF
TRBJ2-3 TRBV28 NA NA ASSFPRELGDTQY
TRBJ2-5 TRBV4-1 NA TRBD2 ASSQGGTSGRETQY
TRBJ2-7 TRBV5-4 NA TRBD1 ASTSGQGAGEQY
TRBJ2-5 TRBV25-1 NA NA ASSEWAETQY
TRBJ2-5 TRBV11-2 NA TRBD2 ASSFGGETQY
TRBJ1-1 TRBV12-5 NA NA ASATQGSKTEAF
TRBJ1-2 TRBV3-1/TRBV3-2 NA NA ASSQYTISGYT
TRBJ1-2 TRBV4-3 once NA ASSQPGTNYGYT
TRBJ1-5 TRBV21-1 NA NA ASSKTTGLNQPQH
TRBJ1-6 TRBV6-1 NA TRBD1 ASSKGQGRSYNSPLH
TRBJ1-3 TRBV15 NA TRBD1 ATSRDSSGNTIY
TRBJ1-1 TRBV10-3 NA TRBD1 AISGNRGPTEAF
TRBJ1-2 TRBV27 once TRBD1 ATGRGRGDYGYT
TRBJ1-1 TRBV11-2 NA TRBD1 ASSPRQGVISF
TRBJ2-7 TRBV29-1 NA TRBD1 SGRQGGGYEQY
TRBJ1-1 TRBV7-9 NA NA ASSDRTQMRGTEAF
TRBJ2-7 TRBV3-1/TRBV3-2 NA TRBD1 ASSRSDRGPYEQY
TRBJ2-7 TRBV19 NA NA ASSIAAYSYEQY
TRBJ1-5 TRBV6-6 NA NA ASSSSGGNQPQH
TRBJ1-4 TRBV10-3 NA TRBD1 AISDRQGANEKLF
TRBJ1-1 TRBV6-5 NA TRBD1 ASSYGDRGLAEAF
TRBJ1-5 TRBV24-1 once NA QQFLPRNQPQH
TRBJ2-2 TRBV5-5 NA TRBD1 ASSPIKQGAATGELF
TRBJ1-1 TRBV5-3 NA TRBD1 ARSFVPRGRNTEAF
TRBJ2-6 TRBV27 NA NA ASSKPGTIHSGANVLT
TRBJ1-1 TRBV20-1 NA NA SASPPLGKRNTEAF
TRBJ2-5 TRBV9 NA TRBD1 ASSGGQGRQETQY
TRBJ2-5 TRBV18 NA TRBD2 ASSAGTSGAPGETQY
TRBJ1-2 TRBV6-5 NA NA ASSSNYGYT
TRBJ2-1 TRBV11-2 NA TRBD2 ASSQGLAGSYNEQF